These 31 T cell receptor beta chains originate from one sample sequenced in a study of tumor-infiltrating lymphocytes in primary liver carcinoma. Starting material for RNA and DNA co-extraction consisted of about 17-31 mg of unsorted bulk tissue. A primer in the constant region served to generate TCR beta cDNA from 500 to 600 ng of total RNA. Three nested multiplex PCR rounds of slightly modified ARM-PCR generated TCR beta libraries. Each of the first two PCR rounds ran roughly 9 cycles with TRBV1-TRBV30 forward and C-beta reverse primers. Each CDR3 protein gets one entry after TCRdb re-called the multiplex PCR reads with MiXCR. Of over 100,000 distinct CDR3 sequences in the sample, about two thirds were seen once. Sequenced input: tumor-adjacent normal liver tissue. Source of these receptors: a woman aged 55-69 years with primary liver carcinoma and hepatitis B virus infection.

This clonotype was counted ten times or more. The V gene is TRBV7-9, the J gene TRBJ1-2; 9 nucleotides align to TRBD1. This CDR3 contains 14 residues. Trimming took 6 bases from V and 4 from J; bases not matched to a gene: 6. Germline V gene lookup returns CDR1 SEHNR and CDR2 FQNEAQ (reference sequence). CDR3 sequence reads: CASSGGQGFYGYTF. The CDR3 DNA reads TGTGCCAGCAGTGGGGGACAGGGATTCTATGGCTACACCTTC.

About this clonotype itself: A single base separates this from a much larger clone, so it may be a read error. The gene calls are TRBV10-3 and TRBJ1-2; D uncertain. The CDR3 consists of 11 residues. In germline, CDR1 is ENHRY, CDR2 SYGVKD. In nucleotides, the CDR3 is TGTGCCATCAGTGACACCTATGGCTACATCTTC. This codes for CAISDTYGYIF.

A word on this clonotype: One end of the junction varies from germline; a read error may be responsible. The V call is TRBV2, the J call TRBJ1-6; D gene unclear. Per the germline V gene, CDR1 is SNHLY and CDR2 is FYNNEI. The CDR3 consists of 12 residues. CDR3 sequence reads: CASSGIGSPLRF. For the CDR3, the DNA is TGTGCCAGCAGTGGGATTGGTTCACCCCTCCGCTTT. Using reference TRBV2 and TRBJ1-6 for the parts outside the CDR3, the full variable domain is EPEVTQTPSHQVTQMGQEVILRCVPISNHLYFYWYRQILGQKVEFLVSFYNNEISEKSEIFDDQFSVERPDGSNFTLKIRSTKLEDSAMYFCASSGIGSPLRFGNGTRLTVT.

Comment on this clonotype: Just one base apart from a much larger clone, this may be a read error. CDR3 loop: CASSRVMAGVSGELLF. In nucleotides, the CDR3 is TGTGCCAGCAGCAGGGTTATGGCGGGAGTGTCCGGGGAGCTGTTATTT. This chain joins TRBV11-1 and TRBJ2-2; 7 nucleotides line up with TRBD2. CDR1 and CDR2 from the germline V gene are SGHAT and FQDESV (reference sequence). The CDR3 sequence is 16 residues long.

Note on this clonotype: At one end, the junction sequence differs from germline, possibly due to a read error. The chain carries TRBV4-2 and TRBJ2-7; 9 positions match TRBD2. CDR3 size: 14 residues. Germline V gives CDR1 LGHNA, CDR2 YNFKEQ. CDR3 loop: CASSQGGLAYELCF. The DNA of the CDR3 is TGTGCCAGCAGCCAAGGGGGACTAGCCTACGAGCTGTGCTTC.

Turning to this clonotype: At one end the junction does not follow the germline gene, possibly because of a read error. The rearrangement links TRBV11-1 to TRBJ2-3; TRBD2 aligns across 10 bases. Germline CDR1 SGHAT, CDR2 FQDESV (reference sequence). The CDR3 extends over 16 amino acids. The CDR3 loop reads CASSTGLAASIDTHYF. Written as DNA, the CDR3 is TGTGCCAGCAGCACCGGACTAGCGGCTAGCATTGATACGCATTATTTT.

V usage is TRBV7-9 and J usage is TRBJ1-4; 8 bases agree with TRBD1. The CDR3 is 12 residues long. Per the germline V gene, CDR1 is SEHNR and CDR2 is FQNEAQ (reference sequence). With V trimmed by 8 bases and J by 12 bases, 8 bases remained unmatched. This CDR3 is CASGRGQEELFF. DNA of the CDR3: TGTGCCAGCGGTAGGGGACAGGAAGAACTGTTTTTT.

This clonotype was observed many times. CDR3 DNA sequence: TGTGCCAGCAGCTGGGACAGGAGAGCTAACTATGGCTACACCTTC. Translating gives CASSWDRRANYGYTF. This rearrangement joins TRBV5-5 to TRBJ1-2; TRBD1 agrees at 8 bases. The CDR3 has 15 residues. J lost 0 bases, V lost 3 bases, and 4 bases had no gene match. From germline, CDR1 is SGHKS and CDR2 YYEKEE (reference sequence).

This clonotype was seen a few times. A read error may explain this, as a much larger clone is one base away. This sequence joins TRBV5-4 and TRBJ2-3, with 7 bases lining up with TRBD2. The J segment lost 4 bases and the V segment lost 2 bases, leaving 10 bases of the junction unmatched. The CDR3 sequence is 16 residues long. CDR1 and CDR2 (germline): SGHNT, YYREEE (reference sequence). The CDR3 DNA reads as TGTGCCAGCAGCTTCGGGTCCCTAGCGGAAGCAGATACGCAGTATTTT. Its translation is CASSFGSLAEADTQYF. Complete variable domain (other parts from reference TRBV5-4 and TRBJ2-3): ETGVTQSPTHLIKTRGQQVTLRCSSQSGHNTVSWYQQALGQGPQFIFQYYREEENGRGNFPPRFSGLQFPNYSSELNVNALELDDSALYLCASSFGSLAEADTQYFGPGTRLTVL.

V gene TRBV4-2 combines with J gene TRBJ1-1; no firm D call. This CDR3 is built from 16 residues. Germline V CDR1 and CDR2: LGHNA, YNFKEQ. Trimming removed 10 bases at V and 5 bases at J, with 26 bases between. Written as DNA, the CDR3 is TGTGCCACCAGGCAAGAAGGTGGTGTGGTAGTAACTGAAGCTTTCTTT. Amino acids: CATRQEGGVVVTEAFF.

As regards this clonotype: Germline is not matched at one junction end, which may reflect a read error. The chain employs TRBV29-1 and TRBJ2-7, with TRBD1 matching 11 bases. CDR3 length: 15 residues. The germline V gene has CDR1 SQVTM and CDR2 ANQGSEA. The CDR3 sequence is CSVEEGDRGTHEQHF. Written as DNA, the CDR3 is TGCAGCGTTGAAGAGGGGGACAGGGGGACGCACGAGCAGCACTTC.

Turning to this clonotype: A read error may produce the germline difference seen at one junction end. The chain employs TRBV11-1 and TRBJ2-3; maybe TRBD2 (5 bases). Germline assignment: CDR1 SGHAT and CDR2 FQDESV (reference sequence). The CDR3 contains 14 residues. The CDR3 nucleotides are TGTGCCAGCAGCTTAAGGCAACATGTGGGAGAGTCTCATTTT. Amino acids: CASSLRQHVGESHF.

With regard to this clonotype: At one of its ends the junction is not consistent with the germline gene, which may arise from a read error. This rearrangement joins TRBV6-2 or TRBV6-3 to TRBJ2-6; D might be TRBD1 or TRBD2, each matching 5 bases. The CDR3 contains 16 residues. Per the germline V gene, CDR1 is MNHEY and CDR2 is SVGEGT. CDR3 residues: CASSYLVDSGANLLTF. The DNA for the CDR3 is TGTGCCAGCAGTTACCTCGTGGACTCTGGGGCCAACCTCCTGACTTTC.

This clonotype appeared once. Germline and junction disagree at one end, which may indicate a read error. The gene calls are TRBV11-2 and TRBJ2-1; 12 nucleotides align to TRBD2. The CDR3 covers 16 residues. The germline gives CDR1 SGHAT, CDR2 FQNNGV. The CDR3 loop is CASSYGTSGRYNGQFF. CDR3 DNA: TGTGCCAGCAGCTACGGAACTAGCGGGAGGTACAATGGGCAGTTCTTC.

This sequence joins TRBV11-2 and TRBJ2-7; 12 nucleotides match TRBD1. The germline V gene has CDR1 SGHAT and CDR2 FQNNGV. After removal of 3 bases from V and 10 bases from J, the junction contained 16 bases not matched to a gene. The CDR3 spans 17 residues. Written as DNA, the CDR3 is TGTGCCAGCAGCTTCCAACCGGGACAGGGGGCGCGATGCGAACAGTACTTC. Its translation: CASSFQPGQGARCEQYF.

The CDR3 DNA reads TGTGCCAGCAGTACTCTGGTCTCGTCCGGCCCGGGACTCCGCTACGAGCAGTACTTC. Translating gives CASSTLVSSGPGLRYEQYF. The chain combines TRBV5-6 with TRBJ2-7, with D possibly matching TRBD2 (6 bases). Germline V gene lookup returns CDR1 SGHDT and CDR2 YYEEEE. This CDR3 region has 19 residues. V lost 5 bases, J lost 3 bases, and 30 bases lay in between. The full variable domain, completed using reference TRBV5-6 and TRBJ2-7, is DAGVTQSPTHLIKTRGQQVTLRCSPKSGHDTVSWYQQALGQGPQFIFQYYEEEERQRGNFPDRFSGHQFPNYSSELNVNALLLGDSALYLCASSTLVSSGPGLRYEQYFGPGTRLTVT.

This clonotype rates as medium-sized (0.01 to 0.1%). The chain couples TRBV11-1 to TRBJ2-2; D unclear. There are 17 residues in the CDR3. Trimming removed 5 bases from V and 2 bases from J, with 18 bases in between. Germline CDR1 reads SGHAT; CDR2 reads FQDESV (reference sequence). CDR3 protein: CASSARPFLVNTGELFF. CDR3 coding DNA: TGTGCCAGCAGCGCCCGGCCATTCCTAGTTAACACCGGGGAGCTGTTTTTT. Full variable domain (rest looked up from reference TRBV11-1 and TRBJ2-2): EAEVAQSPRYKITEKSQAVAFWCDPISGHATLYWYRQILGQGPELLVQFQDESVVDDSQLPKDRFSAERLKGVDSTLKIQPAELGDSAMYLCASSARPFLVNTGELFFGEGSRLTVL.

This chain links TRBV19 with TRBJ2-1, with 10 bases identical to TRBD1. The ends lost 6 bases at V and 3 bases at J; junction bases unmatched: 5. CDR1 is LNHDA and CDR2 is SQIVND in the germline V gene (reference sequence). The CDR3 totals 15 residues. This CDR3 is CASRGTGDYYNEQFF. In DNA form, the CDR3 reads TGTGCCAGTAGGGGGACAGGGGATTACTACAATGAGCAGTTCTTC.

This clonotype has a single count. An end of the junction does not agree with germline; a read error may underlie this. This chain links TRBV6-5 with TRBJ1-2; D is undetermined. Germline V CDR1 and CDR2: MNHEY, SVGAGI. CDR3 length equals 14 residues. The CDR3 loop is CVSGVTRADYGYTF. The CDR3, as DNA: TGTGTCAGCGGTGTCACACGGGCGGACTATGGCTACACCTTC.

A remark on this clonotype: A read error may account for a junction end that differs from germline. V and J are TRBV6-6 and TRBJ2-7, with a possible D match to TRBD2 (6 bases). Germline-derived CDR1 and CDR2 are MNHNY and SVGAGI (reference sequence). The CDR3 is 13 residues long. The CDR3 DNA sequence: TGTGCCAGCTGGGAAGTGGGAGGTAGGGAGCAGTGCTTC. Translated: CASWEVGGREQCF.

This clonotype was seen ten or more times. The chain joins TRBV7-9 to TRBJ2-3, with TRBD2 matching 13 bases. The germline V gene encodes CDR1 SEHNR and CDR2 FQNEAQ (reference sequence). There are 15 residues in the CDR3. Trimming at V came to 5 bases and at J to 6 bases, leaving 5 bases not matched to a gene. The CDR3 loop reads CASSGTSGISDTQYF. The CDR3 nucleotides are TGTGCCAGCAGCGGGACTAGCGGGATCTCGGATACGCAGTATTTT.

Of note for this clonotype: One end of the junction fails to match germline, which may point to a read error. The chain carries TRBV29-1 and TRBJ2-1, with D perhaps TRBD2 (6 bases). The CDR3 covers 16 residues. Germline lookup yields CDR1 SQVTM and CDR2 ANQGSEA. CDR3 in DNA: TGCAACGTTGAGGGAACACTAGCTCCCGAGTGGAATGAACAGTTCTTC. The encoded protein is CNVEGTLAPEWNEQFF.

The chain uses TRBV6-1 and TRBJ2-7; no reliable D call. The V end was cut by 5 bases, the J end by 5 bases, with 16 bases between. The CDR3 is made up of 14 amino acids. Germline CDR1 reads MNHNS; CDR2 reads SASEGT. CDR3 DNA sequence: TGTGCCAGCAGTTCCTCGTCAAGGAGCCACGAGCAGTACTTC. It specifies CASSSSSRSHEQYF.

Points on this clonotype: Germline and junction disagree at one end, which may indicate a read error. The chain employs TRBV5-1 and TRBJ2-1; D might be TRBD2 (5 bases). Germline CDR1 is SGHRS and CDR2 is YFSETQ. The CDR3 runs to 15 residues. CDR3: CASSPDGVTEDEHFF. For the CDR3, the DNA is TGCGCCAGCAGCCCGGATGGGGTAACGGAGGATGAGCACTTCTTC.

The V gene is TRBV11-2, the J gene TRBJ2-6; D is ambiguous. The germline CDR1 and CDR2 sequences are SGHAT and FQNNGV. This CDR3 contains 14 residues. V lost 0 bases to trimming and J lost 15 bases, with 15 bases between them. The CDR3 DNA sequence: TGTGCCAGCAGCTTAGAGCCAAGGGCCAACACCCTGACTTTC. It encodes CASSLEPRANTLTF.

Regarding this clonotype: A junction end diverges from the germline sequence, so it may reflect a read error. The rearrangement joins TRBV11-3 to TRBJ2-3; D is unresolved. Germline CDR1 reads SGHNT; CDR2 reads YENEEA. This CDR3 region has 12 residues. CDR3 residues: CASTLDADTQYF. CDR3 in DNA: TGTGCCAGCACCTTAGATGCAGATACACAGTATTTT.

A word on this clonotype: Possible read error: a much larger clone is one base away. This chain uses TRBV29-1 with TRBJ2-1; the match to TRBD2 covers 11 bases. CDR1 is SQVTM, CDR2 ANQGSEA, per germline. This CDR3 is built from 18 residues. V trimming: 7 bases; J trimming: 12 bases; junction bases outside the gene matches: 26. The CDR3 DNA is TGCAGCGGAGAAGGGTGGGGTAGCGGGAGGGCTGTACGGGGTGTGCAGTTCTTC. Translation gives CSGEGWGSGRAVRGVQFF.

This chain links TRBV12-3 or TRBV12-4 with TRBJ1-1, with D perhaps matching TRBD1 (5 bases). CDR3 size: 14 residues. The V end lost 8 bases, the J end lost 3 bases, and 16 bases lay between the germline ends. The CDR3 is CASFQDGADTEAFF. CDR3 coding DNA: TGTGCCAGCTTCCAGGACGGGGCAGACACTGAAGCTTTCTTT.

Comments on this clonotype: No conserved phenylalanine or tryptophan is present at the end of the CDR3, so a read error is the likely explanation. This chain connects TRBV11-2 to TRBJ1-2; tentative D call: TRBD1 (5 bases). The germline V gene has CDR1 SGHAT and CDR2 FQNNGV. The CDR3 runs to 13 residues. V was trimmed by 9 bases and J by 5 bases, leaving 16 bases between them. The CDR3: CARRSGTEYGYTL. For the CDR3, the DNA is TGTGCCAGACGTTCCGGGACGGAATATGGCTACACCCTC.

Here the CDR3 DNA reads TGTGCCAGCAGTTTGAGCTGGGGGCTGCGAGAGACCCAGTACTTC. This encodes CASSLSWGLRETQYF. This chain links TRBV21-1 with TRBJ2-5; the table's D gene call, TRBD1, was not cross checked with the DNA. TRBV21-1 is a pseudogene locus. The CDR3 consists of 15 residues.

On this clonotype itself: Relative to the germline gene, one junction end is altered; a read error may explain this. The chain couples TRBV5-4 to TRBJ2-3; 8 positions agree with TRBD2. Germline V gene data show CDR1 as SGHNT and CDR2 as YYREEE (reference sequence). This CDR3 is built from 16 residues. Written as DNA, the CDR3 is TGTACCAGCAGCACCATAGGGGCGGGAGGTGCAGATACGCAGTATTTT. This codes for CTSSTIGAGGADTQYF.